This passage covers 30 T cell receptor beta chains from one sample sequenced in a study of blood T cell repertoires in COVID-19. Measured with immunoSEQ multiplex PCR; TCRdb has only the in-frame clones, and not every one. Of 450,000 to 600,000 clones listed, 75% to 90% were seen once; the top ten hold 0.7%. The sample taken for sequencing was PBMCs or T cells enriched from blood (not recorded which). The receptors stem from a woman aged 18-29 years who had recovered from COVID-19.

This sequence joins TRBV27 and TRBJ2-5; D may be TRBD2 (6 bases). The CDR3 is 13 residues long. The germline gives CDR1 MNHEY, CDR2 SMNVEV (reference sequence). V lost 8 bases and J 4 bases, leaving 14 bases between the germline ends. The CDR3 sequence: CASRGSPAETQYF. DNA of the CDR3: TGTGCCAGCCGGGGGTCGCCCGCAGAGACCCAGTACTTC.

V usage is TRBV6-5 and J usage is TRBJ1-4; 8 bases fit TRBD1. This CDR3 region has 15 residues. Germline values: CDR1 MNHEY, CDR2 SVGAGI. V shed 5 bases and J 8 bases; nucleotides not matched to a gene: 10. DNA of the CDR3: TGTGCCAGCAGTCCTCCCGGGACAGGCCGAGAAAAACTGTTTTTT. Its protein is CASSPPGTGREKLFF.

This rearrangement joins TRBV5-1 to TRBJ2-3; 13 bases map to TRBD2. Looked up from germline, CDR1 is SGHRS and CDR2 is YFSETQ. J lost 4 bases, V lost 5 bases, and 4 bases had no gene match. This CDR3 is 15 amino acids long. The CDR3: CASRLTSGGADTQYF. The CDR3 nucleotides read TGCGCCAGCAGGCTAACTAGCGGGGGGGCAGATACGCAGTATTTT.

This clone was seen a single time. The chain recombines TRBV7-2 with TRBJ1-4; D may be TRBD1 (5 bases). This CDR3 region has 16 residues. Germline lookup yields CDR1 SGHTA and CDR2 FQGNSA. Trimming shortened V by 4 bases and J by 5 bases, and 17 bases separated the two germline ends. In DNA form, the CDR3 reads TGTGCCAGCAGCTGGGACTCACTCGAGGGCAATGAAAAACTGTTTTTT. This codes for CASSWDSLEGNEKLFF.

V and J are TRBV5-1 and TRBJ1-5; D remains unclear. The CDR3 totals 15 residues. Trimming cost V 5 bases and J 0 bases, with 12 bases left between them. CDR1 and CDR2 from the germline V gene are SGHRS and YFSETQ. In DNA, the CDR3 is TGCGCCAGCAGTCTTGACGGGGTTAGCAATCAGCCCCAGCATTTT. This gives the protein CASSLDGVSNQPQHF.

The CDR3 reads CASSGTGGGSPLHF. The CDR3 nucleotides are TGTGCCAGCAGCGGCACAGGGGGAGGGTCACCCCTCCACTTT. The gene calls are TRBV11-2 and TRBJ1-6; 8 bases agree with TRBD1. V dropped 5 bases and J dropped 10; count of bases not matched to a gene: 7. Germline V lookup: CDR1 SGHAT, CDR2 FQNNGV. The CDR3 runs to 14 residues.

This chain joins TRBV11-2 and TRBJ2-5; tentative D call: TRBD2 (7 bases). Trimming removed 3 bases at V and 4 bases at J, with 27 bases between. Germline loops: CDR1 SGHAT, CDR2 FQNNGV. The CDR3 consists of 19 residues. The CDR3 sequence: CASSFKGGPGSESGETQYF. In DNA form, the CDR3 reads TGTGCCAGCAGCTTTAAGGGGGGGCCGGGTAGCGAGTCAGGAGAGACCCAGTACTTC.

This chain joins TRBV6-1 and TRBJ1-6; D is undetermined. The CDR3 has 13 residues. Germline CDR1 is MNHNS and CDR2 is SASEGT. Trimming stripped 2 bases from V and 9 bases from J, with 8 bases between. This CDR3 is CASSEREVSPLHF. In DNA form, the CDR3 reads TGTGCCAGCAGTGAAAGGGAGGTTTCACCCCTCCACTTT.

This chain joins TRBV19 and TRBJ2-3, with 9 bases that match TRBD1. The CDR3 is 15 amino acids. Germline-derived CDR1 and CDR2 are LNHDA and SQIVND (reference sequence). V shed 2 bases and J 3 bases; nucleotides not matched to a gene: 3. The CDR3 nucleotides are TGTGCCAGTAGTATACCGGGACAGGGAACAGATACGCAGTATTTT. Its translation: CASSIPGQGTDTQYF.

V is TRBV27 and J is TRBJ2-7, with 9 bases fitting TRBD2. The germline CDR1 and CDR2 sequences are MNHEY and SMNVEV (reference sequence). The CDR3 covers 14 residues. V lost 6 bases and J lost 2; bases outside the gene matches: 5. The CDR3 region has the DNA TGTGCCAGCAGCAGGACTAGCGAACCCTACGAGCAGTACTTC. This gives the protein CASSRTSEPYEQYF.

The chain recombines TRBV3-1 (or the pseudogene TRBV3-2) with TRBJ2-5; D is unresolved. V lost 5 bases and J 0 bases, leaving 7 bases between the germline ends. CDR3 size: 13 residues. Germline CDR1 and CDR2: LGHDT and YNNKEL (reference sequence). CDR3: CASSFDNQETQYF. The CDR3 DNA reads TGTGCCAGCAGCTTCGACAACCAAGAGACCCAGTACTTC.

The chain has TRBV30 and TRBJ2-7, with a possible D match to TRBD2 (5 bases). CDR3 size: 13 residues. CDR1 is GTSNPN and CDR2 is SVGIG in the germline V gene (reference sequence). The V gene lost 4 bases and the J gene lost 0 bases, with 10 bases spanning the gap. The CDR3 is CAWTQLVSYEQYF. Here the CDR3 DNA reads TGTGCCTGGACCCAACTAGTCTCCTACGAGCAGTACTTC.

V gene TRBV11-3 combines with J gene TRBJ2-2, with D hard to call. This CDR3 spans 14 amino acids. The germline V and J ends were trimmed by 5 bases and 2 bases, with 9 bases remaining between them. The germline gives CDR1 SGHNT, CDR2 YENEEA. CDR3 in amino acids: CASSRGTNTGELFF. CDR3 in DNA: TGTGCCAGCAGCAGAGGTACCAACACCGGGGAGCTGTTTTTT.

The rearrangement joins TRBV18 to TRBJ1-1; D gene ambiguous. Germline CDR1 and CDR2: KGHSH and LQKENI. The CDR3 length is 14 residues. V lost 5 bases and J lost 7, with 17 bases in between. CDR3 in amino acids: CASSARDDGGEAFF. DNA of the CDR3: TGTGCCAGCTCAGCCCGGGATGATGGAGGTGAAGCTTTCTTT.

V gene TRBV2 combines with J gene TRBJ1-1, with a possible D match to TRBD1 (6 bases). V dropped 6 bases and J dropped 5 bases, with 13 bases sitting between them. CDR3 length equals 13 residues. CDR1 SNHLY and CDR2 FYNNEI come from the germline V gene. The CDR3 DNA reads TGTGCCAGCAGATTTCTTACAGGGACTGAAGCTTTCTTT. This translates into CASRFLTGTEAFF.

This chain links TRBV19 with TRBJ2-6, with a tentative D call TRBD1 (6 bases). The CDR3 is made up of 13 amino acids. V was shortened by 10 bases and J by 4 bases, with 11 bases between the two germline ends. Per the germline V gene, CDR1 is LNHDA and CDR2 is SQIVND (reference sequence). The CDR3 spells CATTGSGANVLTF. The CDR3 nucleotides are TGTGCCACTACAGGGTCCGGGGCCAACGTCCTGACTTTC.

The chain employs TRBV3-1 (or the pseudogene TRBV3-2) and TRBJ1-2, with no clear D. V lost 5 bases and J lost 8, with 12 bases in between. The CDR3 has 12 residues. The V gene's germline CDR1 is LGHDT and CDR2 YNNKEL (reference sequence). The CDR3 DNA follows: TGTGCCAGCAGCATAAGCACTGCAGGCTACACCTTC. It is translated as CASSISTAGYTF.

J is TRBJ1-2 and V is TRBV9; 7 positions match TRBD1. V trimming: 0 bases; J trimming: 8 bases; junction bases outside the gene matches: 19. This CDR3 region has 18 residues. Germline V lookup: CDR1 SGDLS, CDR2 YYNGEE. CDR3 sequence reads: CASSVGLMGDSGERGYTF. CDR3 coding DNA: TGTGCCAGCAGCGTAGGTCTGATGGGGGACAGTGGGGAGAGAGGCTACACCTTC. The variable domain in full, with the rest retrieved from reference TRBV9 and TRBJ1-2, is DSGVTQTPKHLITATGQRVTLRCSPRSGDLSVYWYQQSLDQGLQFLIQYYNGEERAKGNILERFSAQQFPDLHSELNLSSLELGDSALYFCASSVGLMGDSGERGYTFGSGTRLTVV.

This chain joins TRBV5-1 and TRBJ2-1; 7 bases agree with TRBD2. CDR3 size: 14 residues. Germline CDR1 reads SGHRS; CDR2 reads YFSETQ. Losses at the gene ends were 5 bases for V and 9 bases for J; bases not matched to a gene: 11. The CDR3 region is CASRGGTLEGEQFF. The CDR3 region has the DNA TGCGCCAGCAGGGGGGGGACCCTCGAAGGTGAGCAGTTCTTC.

This sequence joins TRBV2 and TRBJ2-2, with D perhaps matching TRBD2 (5 bases). Germline-derived CDR1 and CDR2 are SNHLY and FYNNEI. The CDR3 sequence is 14 residues long. Trimming took 4 bases from V and 5 from J, leaving 11 bases between them. In DNA form, the CDR3 reads TGTGCCAGCAGTGTGCAGCGGCGGACCGGGGAGCTGTTTTTT. This translates into CASSVQRRTGELFF.

The chain combines TRBV6-4 with TRBJ1-2, with D maybe TRBD1 (6 bases). V shed 7 bases and J shed 5 bases, with 8 bases lying between them. Germline lookup yields CDR1 MRHNA and CDR2 SNTAGT. CDR3 length: 11 residues. CDR3 DNA sequence: TGTGCCAGCATAGGGGGTTATGGCTACACCTTC. This sequence encodes CASIGGYGYTF.

The chain couples TRBV19 to TRBJ2-7; TRBD1 aligns across 7 bases. The CDR3 has 16 amino acids. CDR1 is LNHDA and CDR2 is SQIVND in the germline V gene (reference sequence). J lost 2 bases, V lost 4 bases, and 11 bases had no gene match. CDR3 loop: CASSRRTGQHAYEQYF. CDR3 DNA: TGTGCCAGTAGTAGACGGACGGGACAGCATGCCTACGAGCAGTACTTC.

The gene calls are TRBV5-1 and TRBJ2-5; the match to TRBD2 covers 12 bases. The germline gives CDR1 SGHRS, CDR2 YFSETQ. V lost 3 bases, J lost 5 bases, and 8 bases stayed unmatched. The CDR3 is 16 amino acids. CDR3 bases: TGCGCCAGCAGCTACCTGGCTAGCGGGGGGGCGGAGACCCAGTACTTC. Translating gives CASSYLASGGAETQYF.

The V and J genes are TRBV18 and TRBJ2-5; TRBD1 agrees at 9 bases. The CDR3 is 15 residues long. Germline trimming cut 3 bases from V and 4 bases from J; bases unmatched to any gene: 6. CDR1 is KGHSH and CDR2 is LQKENI in the germline V gene. The CDR3 loop is CASSPWTGDRETQYF. CDR3 bases: TGTGCCAGCTCACCCTGGACAGGGGATCGAGAGACCCAGTACTTC.

The V and J genes are TRBV5-1 and TRBJ2-7; TRBD1 matches at 8 bases. V was pared by 1 base and J by 3 bases, with 6 bases of the junction left unmatched. This CDR3 spans 15 amino acids. Germline V gives CDR1 SGHRS, CDR2 YFSETQ. The CDR3: CASSLSTGAFYEQYF. The CDR3 nucleotides are TGCGCCAGCAGCTTGTCGACAGGGGCGTTCTACGAGCAGTACTTC.

The V and J genes are TRBV15 and TRBJ2-7; D ambiguous. The length of the CDR3 is 12 residues. Germline CDR1 reads LNHNV; CDR2 reads YYDKDF (reference sequence). Trimming took 5 bases from V and 2 from J, leaving 7 bases between them. The CDR3 is CATSLDTYEQYF. The CDR3 DNA reads TGTGCCACCAGCCTTGACACCTACGAGCAGTACTTC.

In its sample, this clone was seen a few times. The V call is TRBV4-2, the J call TRBJ1-6, with D maybe TRBD1 (5 bases). V was cut by 0 bases and J by 10 bases, with 13 bases left in between. Germline CDR1 is LGHNA and CDR2 is YNFKEQ. The CDR3 covers 15 residues. CDR3 region: CASSQDQGLKSPLHF. DNA for the CDR3: TGTGCCAGCAGCCAAGATCAGGGCTTGAAATCACCCCTCCACTTT.

J is TRBJ1-1 and V is TRBV20-1; D may be TRBD1 (5 bases). Trimming removed 6 bases at V and 7 bases at J, with 12 bases between. Germline CDR1 and CDR2: DFQATT and SNEGSKA (reference sequence). This CDR3 is 11 amino acids long. Here the CDR3 DNA reads TGCAGTGCCCGTCTGCAGGGTGAAGCTTTCTTT. The encoded protein is CSARLQGEAFF.

The rearrangement joins TRBV14 to TRBJ2-7; possibly TRBD2 for D (5 bases). Trimming pared 4 bases from V and 4 bases from J, leaving 14 bases between. The CDR3 has 14 amino acids. Germline V lookup: CDR1 SGHDN, CDR2 FVKESK. The CDR3 sequence: CASSLQTGLYEQYF. CDR3 nucleotides: TGTGCCAGCAGCCTCCAAACGGGGTTATACGAGCAGTACTTC.

The chain couples TRBV10-1 to TRBJ2-1; TRBD1 might be the D (6 bases). The V gene's germline CDR1 is WNHNN and CDR2 SYGVQD (reference sequence). The CDR3 has 13 amino acids. Trimming pared 2 bases from V and 6 bases from J, leaving 8 bases between. The CDR3 DNA reads TGCGCCAGCAGTGAGGCCAGGGGCAATGAGCAGTTCTTC. Its translation is CASSEARGNEQFF.